These T cell receptor beta chains were read from a single sample in a study of shared clonotypes between healthy human individuals. Profiling relied on immunoSEQ multiplex PCR, and the TCRdb table lists in-frame clones only, not all of them. The sample contains about 1.1 million clones, approximately 80% of which appear only once. Source material: memory CD4+ T cells from PBMCs. These receptors all stem from a man between 18 and 29 years old in good health. Some clones in this sample may be carry-over from other donors' samples. Both conserved end residues are trimmed from each CDR3.

v_call cdr3_aa
TRBV5-4 ASSQTGATNEKLF
TRBV7-2 ASSPTGDTQY
TRBV7-6 ASSSLQGYGYT
TRBV6-4 AGGGRSPTEQY
TRBV4-3 ASSQDFLDRGRD
TRBV27 ASSLRGQVNNQPQH
TRBV5-4 ASSLASGSDTQY
TRBV2 ASNPGQGAGGANVLT
TRBV7-2 ASSPPNVDTQY
TRBV5-1 ASKRWASDEKLF
TRBV6-6 ASSYSTSRTNSEAF
TRBV5-1 ASSLVGESGNEQF
TRBV5-1 ASSQAAQNYEQY
TRBV6-5 ASSSKLDQPQH
TRBV27 ASSSQGAVFSDTQY
TRBV19 ASSAPGRVYEQY
TRBV30 AWGTEETQY
TRBV5-4 ASSLNREDEQF
TRBV7-9 ASSTGAKETQY
TRBV30 AWSVDSPTGQY
TRBV2 ASSQGVWASGANVLT
TRBV4-1 ASSQERGGWNEQF
TRBV15 ATSRNQGLPANYGYT
TRBV2 ASCRTSNRGEEAF
TRBV4-1 ASSHSGTDTQY
TRBV4-1 ASSQASSGRPPGNEQF
TRBV27 ASTNTGFRAEAF
TRBV30 AANTVTTSYEQY
TRBV4-3 ASSQGWRRNQPQH
TRBV7-2 ASSRREFTDTQY
TRBV6-5 ASSTELSYGYT
TRBV19 ASSTSGRANERLF
TRBV7-6 ASSLAPPPPGADTQY
TRBV6-5 ASSYTGKGNEQY
TRBV7-9 ASSLIDQPQH
TRBV4-1 ASSQQGTGYGYT
TRBV27 ASSLNRGRDGYT
TRBV6-1 ASSEKGYEQY
TRBV28 ASSSSGLGKETQY
TRBV5-1 ASSRPSGWEGAYEQY
TRBV15 ATRARLNEKLF
TRBV20-1 SARDTQY
TRBV30 AWTRGFNYGYT
TRBV5-5 ASSFAPLGTGNTIY
TRBV28 ASSSDSYLGYT
TRBV28 ASSLTGRNYGYT
TRBV6-4 ASSVMGNTEAF
TRBV5-1 ASSPGGANEQF
TRBV4-2 ASSRDRNTDTQY
TRBV18 ASSLQQGVVGTEAF
TRBV5-6 ASSLQRSDRGTDTQY
TRBV9 ASSVVPDGQPQH
TRBV4-3 ASSQQGLAGLYEQY
TRBV2 ASIWGQRSYNEQF
TRBV14 ASSQELAGVTEAF